The present entry profiles one TCR beta chain with its context. The antigen is not known. The PCR had 60 Vbeta and 13 Jbeta primers. Repertoires were generated with immunoSEQ multiplex PCR, while TCRdb's copy carries only in-frame clones and drops some. The table lists about 130,000 clones, roughly three quarters of them singletons. The sample originates from a study of cytomegalovirus exposure and HLA in healthy donors. Overall study findings and caveats: Reported findings show TCR beta sequences accurately forecast HLA-A and HLA-B alleles in most subjects. Earlier analysis found most TCR beta V segments productive about 90% or about 30% of the time.

This CDR3 spans 14 amino acids. Germline-derived CDR1 and CDR2 are MNHNS and SASEGT. Trimming cost V 4 bases and J 3 bases; bases outside gene matches: 5. The chain carries TRBV6-1 and TRBJ2-7; 8 bases match TRBD1. The sequence was collected from a man aged 25-45 years in good health and CMV-seronegative. The sequenced material came from PBMCs. The CDR3 bases are TGTGCCAGCAGTGGAGTAGGACAGGGCTACGAGCAGTACTTC. Amino acids: CASSGVGQGYEQYF.